Detailed here is one TCR beta chain. Its cognate antigen is unknown. This specimen comes from a study of CD8 T cells in ankylosing spondylitis. Study-level points and caveats: Disease-linked clones displayed a CD8+ phenotype and appeared relatively rarely in peripheral blood. Prior literature has documented some motif variants in synovial fluid and blood from reactive arthritis. Typical of ankylosing spondylitis blood, it appeared, was a TCR beta motif of eight highly homologous variants. Reported data indicate significant enrichment of disease-linked clones within matched ankylosing spondylitis synovial fluid.

V shed 2 bases and J 9 bases; nucleotides not matched to a gene: 7. This CDR3 is built from 15 residues. Germline CDR1 reads SGHTA; CDR2 reads FQGTGA. Quantitative barcoded 5'-RACE was used to prepare TCR beta libraries. MiXCR was run by TCRdb on the 5' RACE reads, yielding one entry per CDR3 protein. The sample holds fewer than 500,000 distinct CDR3 sequences, about a fifth seen once. The sequencing sample was made of blood, either unsorted or a sorted T cell fraction (not recorded which). This chain links TRBV7-3 with TRBJ2-1, with TRBD2 matching over 10 bases. This clonotype was obtained from a male donor with ankylosing spondylitis. Written as DNA, the CDR3 is TGTGCCAGCAGCTTAGATTCTAGCGGGAGAATTGAGCAGTTCTTC. Translated: CASSLDSSGRIEQFF.